The rows below give T cell receptor beta chains drawn from one sample of a study of T-cell reconstitution after alpha-beta-depleted transplantation in children. TCRdb redid the calling of the PCR reads with MiXCR, one entry per CDR3 protein. The sample holds tens of thousands of distinct CDR3 sequences, just under 5% seen once. The input for sequencing was PBMCs, mostly from graft donor cells, taken 180 days after TCRalphabeta/CD19-depleted stem cell transplant. The receptors come from a boy under three years old who had a stem cell transplant for acute myeloid leukemia, so the T cells may come from the graft donor. The CDR3 runs from the conserved cysteine through the conserved F or W. Fields, in order: clone size, V gene, J gene, D gene, CDR3 DNA, CDR3 protein. D genes are given only for firm matches. Each size is once, few, many, or a class for an expanded clone.

many	TRBV29-1	TRBJ1-1	-	TGCAGCGTTGGCCCAGAGAGGGGGTACACTGAAGCTTTCTTT	CSVGPERGYTEAFF
many	TRBV4-2	TRBJ2-5	-	TGTGCCAGCAGCCAAGACCAGCGGGCGGAGACCCAGTACTTC	CASSQDQRAETQYF
many	TRBV19	TRBJ1-2	-	TGTGCCAGTACCCCGGACAGAGACGTCTATGGCTACACCTTC	CASTPDRDVYGYTF
many	TRBV20-1	TRBJ2-2	TRBD1	TGCAGTGCTAGAGTTAGGATTCCGGGACAGGGGAACACCGGGGAGCTGTTTTTT	CSARVRIPGQGNTGELFF
many	TRBV7-8	TRBJ2-7	-	TGTGCCAGCAGCCCTAGCTACGGATCCTACGAGCAGTACTTC	CASSPSYGSYEQYF
many	TRBV12-3/TRBV12-4	TRBJ2-3	-	TGTGCCAGCAGTTTCCCGCTCGCGGTGGGGATGGCAGATACGCAGTATTTT	CASSFPLAVGMADTQYF
many	TRBV7-2	TRBJ2-2	-	TGTGCCAGCAGCGCCCGGGCCCCCGGGGAGCTGTTTTTT	CASSARAPGELFF
many	TRBV12-3/TRBV12-4	TRBJ2-3	-	TGTGCCAGCAGTTTTACTGGGGGTGACGCAGATACGCAGTATTTT	CASSFTGGDADTQYF
many	TRBV15	TRBJ2-1	TRBD2	TGTGCCACCAGCAGAGGAGAAGGGAGGGAGTTCTTC	CATSRGEGREFF
many	TRBV5-1	TRBJ2-5	-	TGCGCCAGCAGCTTGGGAGATGGGAGATTGGAGGAGACCCAGTACTTC	CASSLGDGRLEETQYF
many	TRBV20-1	TRBJ2-7	-	TGCAGTGCTACCACAGGCGACACAACCTATACGTACGAGCAGTACTTC	CSATTGDTTYTYEQYF
many	TRBV12-3/TRBV12-4	TRBJ2-2	-	TGTGCCAGCAGATCGACAGTCTCCGGGGAGCTGTTTTTT	CASRSTVSGELFF
many	TRBV3-1	TRBJ1-2	-	TGTGCCAGCAGCCCGACCTCGGGGCACTATGGCTACACCTTC	CASSPTSGHYGYTF
few	TRBV4-3	TRBJ2-3	-	TGCGCCAGCAGCCAAGGCAGCGCTAGCACAGATACGCAGTATTTT	CASSQGSASTDTQYF